This T cell receptor (beta chain) originates from a study of T cells in Graves' hyperthyroidism and ophthalmopathy. Study-wide results and caveats: Ophthalmopathy was separated from stable hyperthyroidism by a 13 V-J model. Ophthalmopathy got predicted by the model a median about six months before its onset.

Amplification targeted TCR beta CDR3 regions from RNA transcripts. The HTBI primer set was used in a first-round RT-PCR of the TCR CDR3. TCRdb reprocessed the multiplex PCR reads via MiXCR and lists one record per CDR3 protein. Of 500,000 to 600,000 distinct CDR3 sequences in the sample, about half were seen once. Patients between 18 and 65 years old had hyperthyroidism, newly diagnosed and lasting under 2 months. The germline V and J ends were trimmed by 5 bases and 1 base, with 9 bases remaining between them. Germline-derived CDR1 and CDR2 are SGHTA and FQGNSA. The CDR3 has 13 amino acids. This clonotype was counted between two and nine times. Its matching antigen is unknown.

The rearrangement uses TRBV7-2 and TRBJ2-7; tentatively, D is TRBD2 (5 bases). This TCR was recovered from a young woman with Graves' hyperthyroidism. The source material was peripheral blood or thyroid tissue (not recorded which). The CDR3 region is CASSGGPSYEQYF. In nucleotides, the CDR3 is TGTGCCAGCAGCGGAGGACCTTCCTACGAGCAGTACTTC.